The 23 T cell receptor beta chains below come from one sample, sequenced in a study of shared clonotypes between healthy human individuals. The method was immunoSEQ multiplex PCR; TCRdb's version includes in-frame clones alone and lacks a portion of them. Of approximately 530,000 clones detected, roughly 95% appear once; the ten largest clones hold approximately 0.062%. Sequences were obtained from naive CD4+ T cells sorted from blood. Subset of the sample: CD45RA+ positively selected. These TCRs come from a woman in her thirties in good health.

The V gene is TRBV2, the J gene TRBJ2-5, with 13 bases matching TRBD2. The CDR3 is 16 amino acids. Looked up from germline, CDR1 is SNHLY and CDR2 is FYNNEI. The V and J ends lost 2 bases and 6 bases, in that order; junction bases with no gene match: 6. This CDR3 reads CASSELGTSGAKTQYF. Written as DNA, the CDR3 is TGTGCCAGCAGTGAACTCGGGACTAGCGGGGCCAAGACCCAGTACTTC.

CDR3 sequence (DNA): TGTGCCAGCAGCTTCACAGTGAACACTGAAGCTTTCTTT. Protein: CASSFTVNTEAFF. The chain couples TRBV7-2 to TRBJ1-1; D not resolved. Germline CDR1 SGHTA, CDR2 FQGNSA. CDR3 length: 13 residues. The ends were cut back, 3 bases at V and 0 bases at J, with 5 bases in the middle.

The V gene is TRBV7-1, the J gene TRBJ1-4; D ambiguous. TRBV7-1 is marked as an open reading frame, function uncertain. Trimming shortened V by 4 bases and J by 1 base, and 13 bases separated the two germline ends. This CDR3 spans 16 amino acids. This CDR3 reads CASSFRGGITNEKLFF. CDR3 sequence (DNA): TGTGCCAGCAGCTTCCGGGGTGGGATAACTAATGAAAAACTGTTTTTT.

The chain combines TRBV19 with TRBJ2-5; the match to TRBD1 covers 9 bases. V was clipped by 2 bases and J by 2 bases; unmatched bases: 3. There are 15 residues in the CDR3. The germline gives CDR1 LNHDA, CDR2 SQIVND (reference sequence). This chain's CDR3 is CASSITGGRQETQYF. The DNA of the CDR3 is TGTGCCAGTAGTATAACAGGGGGCAGGCAAGAGACCCAGTACTTC.

The V call is TRBV28, the J call TRBJ2-7, with a tentative D call TRBD2 (7 bases). Per germline, CDR1 MDHEN and CDR2 SYDVKM. Trimming shortened V by 6 bases and J by 6 bases, and 15 bases separated the two germline ends. The CDR3 spans 13 residues. CDR3 nucleotide sequence: TGTGCCAGCAGCATTGGGGGGGCTTTCGAGCAGTACTTC. It translates to CASSIGGAFEQYF.

The J gene is TRBJ2-2, the V gene TRBV27; D may be TRBD2 (6 bases). The CDR3 spans 13 residues. CDR1 and CDR2 from the germline V gene are MNHEY and SMNVEV (reference sequence). The V and J ends lost 3 bases and 6 bases respectively, with 8 bases between them. In DNA form, the CDR3 reads TGTGCCAGCAGTTTTAAGCGGGCCGGGGAGCTGTTTTTT. Translation: CASSFKRAGELFF.

The chain uses TRBV5-8 and TRBJ1-1; the match to TRBD1 covers 10 bases. J was trimmed by 2 bases and V by 6 bases; bases with no gene match: 13. The germline gives CDR1 SGHTS, CDR2 YDEGEE. The CDR3 covers 17 residues. The CDR3 spells CASTDGRGQGINTEAFF. The CDR3 DNA reads as TGTGCCAGCACCGACGGCAGGGGACAGGGGATTAACACTGAAGCTTTCTTT.

The chain combines TRBV14 with TRBJ2-2; no firm D call. V dropped 3 bases and J dropped 4 bases, with 9 bases sitting between them. Looked up from germline, CDR1 is SGHDN and CDR2 is FVKESK. The CDR3 totals 14 residues. The DNA for the CDR3 is TGTGCCAGCAGCCAGGTGACGTCCACCGGGGAGCTGTTTTTT. This encodes CASSQVTSTGELFF.

V usage is TRBV19 and J usage is TRBJ2-5; 7 bases line up with TRBD2. Looked up from germline, CDR1 is LNHDA and CDR2 is SQIVND (reference sequence). CDR3 length equals 16 residues. Unmatched junction bases numbered 9, after V lost 3 bases and J lost 2 bases. The CDR3 protein is CASSIGAGAGQETQYF. In DNA form, the CDR3 reads TGTGCCAGTAGTATCGGTGCGGGAGCAGGGCAAGAGACCCAGTACTTC.

The J gene is TRBJ2-7, the V gene TRBV28; 9 bases line up with TRBD1. V lost 4 bases and J lost 5; bases outside the gene matches: 9. The CDR3 extends over 15 amino acids. The germline V gene has CDR1 MDHEN and CDR2 SYDVKM. This CDR3 is CASSSSGTGYDEQYF. The CDR3 DNA follows: TGTGCCAGCAGTTCATCCGGGACAGGGTACGACGAGCAGTACTTC.

The chain is built from TRBV6-5 and TRBJ2-7, with 12 positions matching TRBD1. This CDR3 is built from 14 residues. Germline V gene data show CDR1 as MNHEY and CDR2 as SVGAGI. V was pared by 6 bases and J by 7 bases, with 7 bases of the junction left unmatched. Written as DNA, the CDR3 is TGTGCCAGCAGGAGGGACAGGGGGCGAGGAGAGCAGTACTTC. Amino acids: CASRRDRGRGEQYF.

The J gene is TRBJ1-3, the V gene TRBV18; possibly TRBD1 for D (6 bases). The CDR3 length is 14 residues. V lost 2 bases and J lost 3, with 8 bases in between. Germline loops: CDR1 KGHSH, CDR2 LQKENI. DNA of the CDR3: TGTGCCAGCTCACCAGGGGGCGGTGGAAACACCATATATTTT. Protein: CASSPGGGGNTIYF.

The chain uses TRBV10-3 and TRBJ2-7; the match to TRBD1 covers 7 bases. After removal of 2 bases from V and 5 bases from J, the junction contained 9 bases not matched to a gene. CDR1 is ENHRY, CDR2 SYGVKD, per germline. This CDR3 is built from 15 residues. For the CDR3, the DNA is TGTGCCATCAGTGAGGGGACAGTGGTGTCCCACGAGCAGTACTTC. It codes for CAISEGTVVSHEQYF.

The rearrangement links TRBV9 to TRBJ1-4; a possible D gene is TRBD1 (6 bases). Per the germline V gene, CDR1 is SGDLS and CDR2 is YYNGEE. The germline V and J ends were trimmed by 4 bases and 4 bases, with 17 bases remaining between them. This CDR3 has 16 amino acids. The CDR3, as DNA: TGTGCCAGCAGCCTTGCAGGGGAGGTAATTAATGAAAAACTGTTTTTT. Encoded protein: CASSLAGEVINEKLFF.

V gene TRBV4-1 combines with J gene TRBJ2-3; 7 bases are a match to TRBD1. Trimming at V came to 4 bases and at J to 2 bases, leaving 9 bases not matched to a gene. The length of the CDR3 is 16 residues. Germline CDR1 reads MGHRA; CDR2 reads YSYEKL. CDR3 sequence (DNA): TGCGCCAGCAGCCCGGGGAAGGGACAGTTCACAGATACGCAGTATTTT. Its translation: CASSPGKGQFTDTQYF.

Concerning this clone itself: This sample includes further DNA sequences coding for the same CDR3. The chain carries TRBV28 and TRBJ2-7; D not certain. The CDR3 has 12 amino acids. V gave up 2 bases and J gave up 4 bases, with 6 bases separating them. The germline V gene encodes CDR1 MDHEN and CDR2 SYDVKM. This chain's CDR3 is CASSLGRYEQYF. CDR3 in DNA: TGTGCCAGCAGTTTAGGCCGATACGAGCAGTACTTC.

The genes are TRBV6-5 and TRBJ2-7; 10 bases align to TRBD1. Trimming at V came to 7 bases and at J to 6 bases, leaving 6 bases not matched to a gene. This CDR3 is 13 amino acids long. Germline V gene data show CDR1 as MNHEY and CDR2 as SVGAGI. CDR3 residues: CASKRDRGGEQYF. DNA for the CDR3: TGTGCCAGCAAAAGGGACAGGGGCGGCGAGCAGTACTTC.

This rearrangement joins TRBV6-8 to TRBJ1-1; D uncertain. Germline values: CDR1 MNHGY, CDR2 SAAAGT. The V and J ends lost 3 bases and 3 bases respectively, with 8 bases between them. This CDR3 comprises 13 residues. This chain's CDR3 is CASSYLGDTEAFF. The CDR3 DNA reads TGTGCCAGCAGTTATCTTGGGGACACTGAAGCTTTCTTT.

The J gene is TRBJ1-3, the V gene TRBV10-3, with D possibly being TRBD1 (5 bases). V was shortened by 7 bases and J by 5 bases, with 18 bases between the two germline ends. This CDR3 is built from 15 residues. Germline V gene lookup returns CDR1 ENHRY and CDR2 SYGVKD. CDR3 DNA: TGTGCCATCACCCCCGGCGGGGCAGGGCGAAACACCATATATTTT. This gives the protein CAITPGGAGRNTIYF.

A few counts support this clone. Additional DNA sequences in this sample encode the identical CDR3. J is TRBJ1-1 and V is TRBV29-1, with D uncertain. The CDR3 loop spans 13 amino acids. Germline V gives CDR1 SQVTM, CDR2 ANQGSEA. V lost 3 bases, J lost 0 bases, and 8 bases lay in between. CDR3 sequence reads: CSVEGRMNTEAFF. The CDR3 DNA is TGCAGCGTTGAGGGCAGAATGAACACTGAAGCTTTCTTT.

The chain is built from TRBV28 and TRBJ2-4; TRBD2 matches at 8 bases. This CDR3 is 15 amino acids long. Losses at the gene ends were 2 bases for V and 3 bases for J; bases not matched to a gene: 3. Germline CDR1 is MDHEN and CDR2 is SYDVKM. DNA for the CDR3: TGTGCCAGCAGTTTAGCGGGAGGAGGCAAAAACATTCAGTACTTC. The encoded protein is CASSLAGGGKNIQYF.

This rearrangement joins TRBV10-2 to TRBJ1-1; no reliable D call. V was cut by 6 bases and J by 1 base, with 15 bases left in between. Germline V CDR1 and CDR2: WSHSY, SAAADI. CDR3 length: 15 residues. The CDR3 here is CASSGTFGANTEAFF. In DNA, the CDR3 is TGCGCCAGCAGCGGTACTTTCGGAGCGAACACTGAAGCTTTCTTT.

This clone came up once. This chain joins TRBV5-6 and TRBJ2-5, with 8 bases that match TRBD1. The CDR3 has 15 residues. The germline CDR1 and CDR2 sequences are SGHDT and YYEEEE. V was clipped by 3 bases and J by 5 bases; unmatched bases: 9. The CDR3 DNA reads TGTGCCAGCAGCTCCACAGGGGGAGTTTGGGAGACCCAGTACTTC. Its translation: CASSSTGGVWETQYF.